This T cell receptor (beta chain) was captured by sequencing in a study of T cell repertoires in cytomegalovirus infection. This CDR3 comprises 13 residues. CDR1 is ENHRY and CDR2 is SYGVKD in the germline V gene. Germline trimming cut 2 bases from V and 5 bases from J; bases unmatched to any gene: 2. MiXCR, run by TCRdb on the reads, gives a single entry per CDR3 protein. There are over 85,000 distinct CDR3 sequences in the sample; 16% occur only once, and 8% lies in the top ten. This clonotype was detected a few times. This clonotype originated in a human donor in good health (CMV status not recorded). Some clones in this sample may be carry-over from other donors' samples. The sequenced sample was PBMCs. This sequence joins TRBV10-3 and TRBJ2-5, with TRBD2 identical over 7 bases. The CDR3 DNA is TGTGCCATCAGTGAGCAGGGAGGGGAGACCCAGTACTTC. Protein product: CAISEQGGETQYF.